What follows describes a single T cell receptor (beta chain). The data belong to a study of human T cells and chemical hapten exposure. Time point meaning: healthy volunteer bleed at 6 weeks. Unfractionated whole blood yielded total RNA. The library put unique molecular identifiers onto individual cDNA molecules. In the study's own analysis: Sample TCR counts, which ranged from 23,224 to 690,600, had a median of roughly 92,000. TCRdb re-called the RACE reads through MiXCR, storing one row per CDR3 protein. The V and J calls follow TCRdb's processing rather than the paper's. The sample lists roughly 71,000 distinct CDR3 sequences, around 6.1% occurring once. V lost 3 bases and J 2 bases, leaving 18 bases between the germline ends. Germline loops: CDR1 SGHNT, CDR2 YYREEE (reference sequence). The CDR3 is 16 amino acids.

J is TRBJ2-7 and V is TRBV5-4; no reliable D call. The clonotype was recovered from a female donor in good health. Some clones in this sample may be carry-over from other donors' samples. The sample taken for sequencing was whole blood. CDR3: CASSYTSFVDAYEQYF. The DNA for the CDR3 is TGTGCCAGCAGCTACACATCTTTTGTCGACGCCTACGAGCAGTACTTC.